These 22 T cell receptor beta chains came from one sample sequenced in a study of CD8+CD57+ T cells in acquired aplastic anemia. Genomic DNA served as template for TCR beta VDJ and CDR3 profiling. TCRdb reprocessed the reads via MiXCR and lists one record per CDR3 protein. The sample holds roughly 160,000 distinct CDR3 sequences, roughly 48% seen once. Patients who underwent sequencing had shown CD8+CD57+ cell expansion by flow cytometry. The sequenced sample consisted of sorted CD4+, CD8+, or CD8+CD57+ T cells (not recorded which) from PBMCs. The receptors come from a human donor with aplastic anemia.

There are many counts of this clonotype. V gene TRBV12-3 or TRBV12-4 combines with J gene TRBJ2-7; no reliable D call. With 4 bases removed from V and 4 bases from J, the gap between germline ends came to 5 bases. CDR3 size: 11 residues. CDR3 coding DNA: TGTGCCAGCAGTTCCCTTTACGAGCAGTACTTC. It translates to CASSSLYEQYF.

To note about this clonotype: A much larger clone differs by one base, so this may be a read error. The rearrangement uses TRBV6-1 and TRBJ1-3; D gene unclear. Per germline, CDR1 MNHNS and CDR2 SASEGT. The CDR3 contains 14 residues. The CDR3 is CASTVTDSGNAIYF. The DNA for the CDR3 is TGTGCCAGCACTGTGACGGACTCTGGAAACGCCATATATTTT.

This clonotype was picked up many times. The chain employs TRBV4-2 and TRBJ2-5; 8 nucleotides agree with TRBD2. V lost 3 bases and J lost 2; bases outside the gene matches: 8. The CDR3 is 16 amino acids. The germline gives CDR1 LGHNA, CDR2 YNFKEQ. The CDR3 here is CASSQGSGTRQETQYF. CDR3 DNA: TGTGCCAGCAGCCAGGGTAGCGGGACCAGACAAGAGACCCAGTACTTC.

CDR3 in DNA: TGTGCCAGTAGTATAGGCGGGGCCTCTAATCAGCCCCAGCATTTT. It is translated as CASSIGGASNQPQHF. V is TRBV19 and J is TRBJ1-5; the D gene is possibly TRBD1 (5 bases). Germline V gene sequence: CDR1 LNHDA, CDR2 SQIVND (reference sequence). The ends were cut back, 1 base at V and 4 bases at J, with 11 bases in the middle. The CDR3 sequence is 15 residues long.

This clonotype was recorded many times. This chain links TRBV9 with TRBJ1-1, with a tentative D call TRBD1 (6 bases). The CDR3 consists of 15 residues. Germline loops: CDR1 SGDLS, CDR2 YYNGEE. Trimming took 0 bases from V and 0 from J, leaving 9 bases between them. The CDR3 region has the DNA TGTGCCAGCAGCGTAGTAGGGGGAGTGAACACTGAAGCTTTCTTT. Protein: CASSVVGGVNTEAFF.

The chain is built from TRBV28 and TRBJ1-4, with no clear D. The V end was cut by 3 bases, the J end by 4 bases, with 9 bases between. The CDR3 loop spans 14 amino acids. The germline V gene has CDR1 MDHEN and CDR2 SYDVKM. CDR3 in amino acids: CASSFPGNNEKLFF. CDR3 coding DNA: TGTGCCAGCAGTTTCCCCGGAAATAATGAAAAACTGTTTTTT.

The chain couples TRBV2 to TRBJ2-1, with 10 bases fitting TRBD2. J lost 5 bases, V lost 3 bases, and 10 bases had no gene match. Germline V gene data show CDR1 as SNHLY and CDR2 as FYNNEI. The CDR3 is 17 amino acids. The CDR3 DNA sequence: TGTGCCAGCAGTGATCCCGCAGCTAGCGGGAGAAACAATGAGCAGTTCTTC. Translating gives CASSDPAASGRNNEQFF.

The chain couples TRBV5-6 to TRBJ1-2; D is perhaps TRBD1 (6 bases). This CDR3 spans 14 amino acids. Germline V gene lookup returns CDR1 SGHDT and CDR2 YYEEEE. Trimming stripped 6 bases from V and 1 base from J, with 13 bases between. The CDR3 nucleotides are TGTGCCAGCATCAAGACAGGAGTTAACTATGGCTACACCTTC. Protein product: CASIKTGVNYGYTF.

The chain couples TRBV15 to TRBJ2-6; perhaps TRBD1 as D (5 bases). CDR1 is LNHNV, CDR2 YYDKDF, per germline (reference sequence). The V end was cut by 2 bases, the J end by 8 bases, with 10 bases between. The CDR3 has 14 amino acids. CDR3 protein: CATSRRTGPNVLTF. The CDR3 DNA sequence: TGTGCCACCAGCAGAAGAACAGGTCCCAACGTCCTGACTTTC.

V usage is TRBV7-9 and J usage is TRBJ2-7; the D is unclear. The CDR3 covers 8 residues. Germline values: CDR1 SEHNR, CDR2 FQNEAQ (reference sequence). V was trimmed by 11 bases and J by 6 bases, leaving 5 bases between them. The CDR3 loop reads CALGEQYF. The CDR3 DNA follows: TGTGCCCTGGGCGAGCAGTACTTC.

This clonotype was detected many times. The V call is TRBV19, the J call TRBJ2-7; 11 bases line up with TRBD1. Trimming cost V 10 bases and J 4 bases; bases outside gene matches: 6. The germline CDR1 and CDR2 sequences are LNHDA and SQIVND (reference sequence). This CDR3 has 13 amino acids. This CDR3 is CATARDRGYEQYF. The CDR3 DNA is TGTGCCACCGCGAGGGACAGGGGGTACGAGCAGTACTTC.

V and J are TRBV2 and TRBJ2-7; tentative D call: TRBD1 (6 bases). The ends were cut back, 5 bases at V and 3 bases at J, with 17 bases in the middle. CDR3 size: 15 residues. Germline V gene data show CDR1 as SNHLY and CDR2 as FYNNEI. The CDR3 here is CASSYLSGTSYEQYF. The CDR3 bases are TGTGCCAGCAGTTACTTGTCGGGGACAAGCTACGAGCAGTACTTC.

The V and J genes are TRBV24-1 and TRBJ2-7, with D perhaps given as TRBD1 or TRBD2 (5 bases each). Trimming removed 11 bases at V and 9 bases at J, with 28 bases between. CDR1 is KGHDR, CDR2 SFDVKD, per germline. The CDR3 has 15 residues. In nucleotides, the CDR3 is TGTGCCAGCACCAGAGCGGCGGACACCTCCTATGTGCAGTACTTC. It specifies CASTRAADTSYVQYF.

This clonotype was seen a handful of times. This chain connects TRBV19 to TRBJ1-5, with D possibly matching TRBD1 (5 bases). Looked up from germline, CDR1 is LNHDA and CDR2 is SQIVND (reference sequence). The V end was cut by 2 bases, the J end by 15 bases, with 26 bases between. This CDR3 is 16 amino acids long. CDR3 nucleotide sequence: TGTGCCAGTAGTATAAGCCCGCCGTGGGGGGTCAGGACCTGGCATTTT. Translation: CASSISPPWGVRTWHF. Using reference TRBV19 and TRBJ1-5 for the parts outside the CDR3, the full variable domain is DGGITQSPKYLFRKEGQNVTLSCEQNLNHDAMYWYRQDPGQGLRLIYYSQIVNDFQKGDIAEGYSVSREKKESFPLTVTSAQKNPTAFYLCASSISPPWGVRTWHFGDGTRLSIL.

The CDR3 coding sequence is TGTGCCATCAGTGAGAATACAGGGGGCGTTGATCAGCCCCAGCATTTT. It is translated as CAISENTGGVDQPQHF. This chain joins TRBV10-3 and TRBJ1-5; 9 nucleotides agree with TRBD1. V dropped 2 bases and J dropped 5; count of bases not matched to a gene: 7. The CDR3 has 16 amino acids. Germline values: CDR1 ENHRY, CDR2 SYGVKD.

This clonotype occurred once. The rearrangement uses TRBV2 and TRBJ2-7, with a possible D match to TRBD1 (5 bases). Trimming shortened V by 8 bases and J by 3 bases, and 14 bases separated the two germline ends. This CDR3 comprises 13 residues. CDR1 is SNHLY and CDR2 is FYNNEI in the germline V gene. The chain's CDR3 is CASGTTEYYEQYF. The CDR3 nucleotides are TGTGCCAGCGGAACGACAGAATACTACGAGCAGTACTTC.

As for this clonotype: A much larger clone differs by one base, so this may be a read error. This CDR3 reads CASSYGGQNPYGQYF. CDR3 DNA: TGTGCCAGCAGTTATGGTGGACAGAACCCCTACGGGCAGTACTTC. The chain links TRBV6-5 to TRBJ2-7; D perhaps matches TRBD1 (6 bases). CDR3 length equals 15 residues. The germline V gene encodes CDR1 MNHEY and CDR2 SVGAGI.

This clonotype was counted ten times or more. This chain connects TRBV12-3 or TRBV12-4 to TRBJ2-1; 8 nucleotides line up with TRBD2. The CDR3 is made up of 15 amino acids. V lost 5 bases to trimming and J lost 7 bases; unmatched junction nucleotides: 10. CDR3 nucleotide sequence: TGTGCCAGCAGTCTGGGACTAGTACGTGGTAATGAGCAGTTCTTC. Protein: CASSLGLVRGNEQFF.

In regard to this clonotype: This may arise from a read error, as a much more abundant clone is one base away. This chain connects TRBV5-4 to TRBJ2-3; 12 bases match TRBD2. The CDR3 consists of 18 residues. Germline lookup yields CDR1 SGHNT and CDR2 YYREEE (reference sequence). V lost 0 bases, J lost 1 base, and 6 bases stayed unmatched. The CDR3 reads CASSLASPSGRGTDTQYF. The CDR3 DNA is TGTGCCAGCAGCTTGGCCTCGCCTAGCGGGAGGGGCACAGATACGCAGTATTTT.

This clonotype was picked up many times. V usage is TRBV20-1 and J usage is TRBJ2-5; TRBD1 might be the D (6 bases). The V and J ends lost 0 bases and 4 bases respectively, with 15 bases between them. The germline gives CDR1 DFQATT, CDR2 SNEGSKA (reference sequence). The CDR3 runs to 15 residues. The CDR3 region has the DNA TGCAGTGCTAGAGATTATCGACAGGTGGGAGAGACCCAGTACTTC. Protein sequence: CSARDYRQVGETQYF.

This clonotype turned up a few times. J is TRBJ2-1 and V is TRBV24-1; a possible D gene is TRBD2 (6 bases). V was trimmed by 6 bases and J by 5 bases, leaving 13 bases between them. The CDR3 extends over 14 amino acids. Germline CDR1 is KGHDR and CDR2 is SFDVKD. The CDR3 nucleotides are TGTGCCACCAGTCCAGAGGTAGCGGACAATGAGCAGTTCTTC. Translated, it gives CATSPEVADNEQFF.

This sequence joins TRBV19 and TRBJ1-2; D may be TRBD1 (5 bases). CDR3 size: 12 residues. Germline assignment: CDR1 LNHDA and CDR2 SQIVND (reference sequence). V shed 5 bases and J shed 6 bases, with 10 bases lying between them. Written as DNA, the CDR3 is TGTGCCAGTAGTCCGGGACGAGATGGCTACACCTTC. Its translation is CASSPGRDGYTF.